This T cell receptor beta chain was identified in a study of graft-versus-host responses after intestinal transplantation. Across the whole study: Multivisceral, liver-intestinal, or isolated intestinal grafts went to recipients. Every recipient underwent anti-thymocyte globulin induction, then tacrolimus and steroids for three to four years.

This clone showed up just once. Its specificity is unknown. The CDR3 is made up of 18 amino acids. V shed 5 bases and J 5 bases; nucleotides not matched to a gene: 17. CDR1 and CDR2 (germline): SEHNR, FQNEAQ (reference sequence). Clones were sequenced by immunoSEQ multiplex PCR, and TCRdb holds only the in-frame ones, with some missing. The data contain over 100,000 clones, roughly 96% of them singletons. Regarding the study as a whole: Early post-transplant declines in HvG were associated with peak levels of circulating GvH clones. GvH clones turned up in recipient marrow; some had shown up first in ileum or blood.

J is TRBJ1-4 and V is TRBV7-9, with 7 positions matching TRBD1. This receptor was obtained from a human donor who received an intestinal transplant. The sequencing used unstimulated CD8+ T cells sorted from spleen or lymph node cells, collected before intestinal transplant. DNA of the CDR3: TGTGCCAGCAGCCACCCTGACAGGGCAAGGGTAATCAATGAAAAACTGTTTTTT. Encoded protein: CASSHPDRARVINEKLFF.